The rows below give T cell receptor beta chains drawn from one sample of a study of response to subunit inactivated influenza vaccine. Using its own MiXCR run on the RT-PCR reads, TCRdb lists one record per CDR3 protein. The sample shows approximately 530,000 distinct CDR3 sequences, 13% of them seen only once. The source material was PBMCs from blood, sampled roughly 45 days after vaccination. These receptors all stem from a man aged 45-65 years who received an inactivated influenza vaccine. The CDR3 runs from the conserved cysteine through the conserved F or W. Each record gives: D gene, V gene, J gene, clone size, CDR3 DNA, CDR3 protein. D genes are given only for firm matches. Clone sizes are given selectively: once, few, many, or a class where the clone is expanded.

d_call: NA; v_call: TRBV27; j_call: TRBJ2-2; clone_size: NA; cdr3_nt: TGTGCCAGCAGTTTATCCGGGTTCGGGGAGCTGTTTTTT; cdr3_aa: CASSLSGFGELFF
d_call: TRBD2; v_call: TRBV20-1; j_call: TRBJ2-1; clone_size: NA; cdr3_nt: TGCAGTGCTAGAGATGGGGGGAGGGCCGCCTACAATGAGCAGTTCTTC; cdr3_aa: CSARDGGRAAYNEQFF
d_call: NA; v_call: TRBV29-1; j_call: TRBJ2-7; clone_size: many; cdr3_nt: TGCAGCGTCGCTTTCGCGCGGGAGCAGTACTTC; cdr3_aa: CSVAFAREQYF
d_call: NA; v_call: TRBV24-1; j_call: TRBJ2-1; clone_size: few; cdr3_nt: TGTGCCACCACCCCTGACACGACCACAGAGCAGTTCTTC; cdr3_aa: CATTPDTTTEQFF
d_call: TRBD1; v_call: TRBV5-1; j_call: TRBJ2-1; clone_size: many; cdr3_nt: TGCGCCAGCAGAGCCGGGACAGGTTTTTATGAGCAGTTCTTC; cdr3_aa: CASRAGTGFYEQFF
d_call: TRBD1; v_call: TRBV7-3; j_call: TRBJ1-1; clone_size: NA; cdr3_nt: TGTGCCAGCAGCTTAAACACAGGGGGTGAAGCTTTCTTT; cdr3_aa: CASSLNTGGEAFF
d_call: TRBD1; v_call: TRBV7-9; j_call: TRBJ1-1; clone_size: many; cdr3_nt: TGTGCCAGCAGCTTACGGGAAAAGGGGGCGAACACTGAAGCTTTCTTT; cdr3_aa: CASSLREKGANTEAFF
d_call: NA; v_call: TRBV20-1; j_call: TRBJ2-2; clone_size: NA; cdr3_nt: TGCAGTGCTAGGCTAGGCAGTGCCTCGGGGGCCGGGGAGCTGTTTTTT; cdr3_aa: CSARLGSASGAGELFF
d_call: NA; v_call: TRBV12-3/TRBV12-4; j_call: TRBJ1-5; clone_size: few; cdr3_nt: TGTGCCAGCAGTTTAGTTGGGGCCCGACAGCCCCAGCATTTT; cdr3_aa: CASSLVGARQPQHF
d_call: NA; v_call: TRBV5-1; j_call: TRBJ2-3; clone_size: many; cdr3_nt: TGCGCCAGCAGCTTGGGTACAGTGCCCACAGATACGCAGTATTTT; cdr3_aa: CASSLGTVPTDTQYF
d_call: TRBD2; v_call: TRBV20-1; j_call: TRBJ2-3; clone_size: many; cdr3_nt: TGCAGTGCTAGTGACAGGACTAGCGGGGGAGATACGCAGTATTTT; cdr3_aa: CSASDRTSGGDTQYF
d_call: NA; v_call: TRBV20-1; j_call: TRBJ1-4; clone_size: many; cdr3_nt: TGCAGTGCTAGAGAGGGGGCAGTTAATGAAAAACTGTTTTTT; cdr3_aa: CSAREGAVNEKLFF
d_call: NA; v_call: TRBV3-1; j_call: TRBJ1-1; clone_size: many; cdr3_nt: TGTGCCAGTAGAAAGGGGAACACTGAAGCTTTCTTT; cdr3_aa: CASRKGNTEAFF
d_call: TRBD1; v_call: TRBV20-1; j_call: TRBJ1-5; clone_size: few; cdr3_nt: TGCAGTGCTAGAGTTCCGGGACAGGGAAATCAGCCCCAGCATTTT; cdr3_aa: CSARVPGQGNQPQHF
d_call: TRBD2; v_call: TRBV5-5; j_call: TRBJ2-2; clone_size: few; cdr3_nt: TGTGCCAGCAGAAATGGAGGACTAGCGGCCGGGGAGCTGTTTTTT; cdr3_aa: CASRNGGLAAGELFF
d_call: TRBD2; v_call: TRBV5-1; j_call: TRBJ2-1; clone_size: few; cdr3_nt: TGCGCCAGCGCAGCGGGGGGACTCCACAATGAGCAGTTCTTC; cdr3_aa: CASAAGGLHNEQFF
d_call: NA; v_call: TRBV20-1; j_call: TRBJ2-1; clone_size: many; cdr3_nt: TGCAGTGCTAGAGATCAATTCGTGGGCCCCGAGGGCGATGAGCAGTTCTTC; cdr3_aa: CSARDQFVGPEGDEQFF
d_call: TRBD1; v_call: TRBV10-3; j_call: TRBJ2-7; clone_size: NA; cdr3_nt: TGTGCCATCAGTGAAGACAGGGGGCGACGGTACGAGCAGTACTTC; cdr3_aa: CAISEDRGRRYEQYF
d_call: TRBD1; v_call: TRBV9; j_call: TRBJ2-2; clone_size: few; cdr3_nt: TGTGCCAGCAGCCCCAGACAGGGGAACGGGGAGCTGTTTTTT; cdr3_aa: CASSPRQGNGELFF
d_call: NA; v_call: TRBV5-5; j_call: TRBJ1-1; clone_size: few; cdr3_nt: TGTGCCAGCAGCTTGGTAGGAGAACAGGCAGCTTTCTTT; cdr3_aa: CASSLVGEQAAFF
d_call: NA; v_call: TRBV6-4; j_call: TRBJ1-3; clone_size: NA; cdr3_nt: TGTGCCAGCAGTGAGCTGAGGAAAGACACCATATATTTT; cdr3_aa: CASSELRKDTIYF
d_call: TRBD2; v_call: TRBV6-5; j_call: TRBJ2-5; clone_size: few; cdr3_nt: TGTGCCAGCAGTTACCGCCGCCCTCCTAGCGGGGGGCTCCAAGAGACCCAGTACTTC; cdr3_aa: CASSYRRPPSGGLQETQYF